The 8 T cell receptor beta chains given below trace back to one sample, sequenced in a study of blood T cells in healthy people across ages (dated by TCRdb to the mid-2010s). Libraries were made using 5' RACE. The listed sequencing device is Illumina HiSeq 2500. A second PCR of roughly 6 to 11 cycles was run with a J-beta primer mix and a sample-barcoded 5' primer. The public reads were reprocessed in TCRdb via fastp at Q25 and MiXCR, keeping in-frame beta chains. Identical CDR3 protein sequences are pooled into one entry, listed with their most common genes and DNA. The sample has about 1.6 million distinct CDR3 sequences on record, about 35% of them singletons. Roughly 12% of the sample lies in the top ten. Sequencing was performed on blood. The receptors come from a woman in her twenties or thirties in good health.

The CDR3 sequence is CASILATGGIPYEQYF. Written as DNA, the CDR3 is TGTGCCAGCATCTTGGCCACGGGGGGCATCCCCTACGAGCAGTACTTC. The chain couples TRBV13 to TRBJ2-1, with D possibly matching TRBD2 (7 bases). The DNA matches TRBJ2-7 better at its end, which makes the J call doubtful. The CDR3 totals 16 residues. Looked up from germline, CDR1 is PRHDT and CDR2 is FYEKMQ (reference sequence).

This clonotype was seen a handful of times. The chain has TRBV11-2 and TRBJ2-1, with D possibly matching TRBD1 (5 bases). The CDR3 spans 11 residues. The V gene lost 5 bases and the J gene lost 13 bases, with 12 bases spanning the gap. Per the germline V gene, CDR1 is SGHAT and CDR2 is FQNNGV. Here the CDR3 DNA reads TGTGCCAGCAGCAACTGGGGCGTCCAGTTCTTC. It codes for CASSNWGVQFF.

This clonotype was observed many times. V usage is TRBV29-1 and J usage is TRBJ2-1, with 7 nucleotides matching TRBD2. Per germline, CDR1 SQVTM and CDR2 ANQGSEA. CDR3 length: 17 amino acids. Trimming removed 3 bases from V and 0 bases from J; junction bases left unmatched: 11. This CDR3 is CSVEPYRGGSSYNEQFF. The CDR3 DNA reads TGCAGCGTTGAGCCCTACCGGGGAGGGAGCTCCTACAATGAGCAGTTCTTC.

This clonotype was seen more than once but under ten times. The chain employs TRBV3-1 and TRBJ2-3; D not resolved. The germline gives CDR1 LGHDT, CDR2 YNNKEL (reference sequence). V lost 5 bases, J lost 0 bases, and 15 bases lay in between. The CDR3 contains 16 residues. CDR3 nucleotides: TGTGCCAGCAGCGACCGGGCAAGAGCGAGCACAGATACGCAGTATTTT. Protein sequence: CASSDRARASTDTQYF.

This clonotype was counted only a few times. This chain links TRBV20-1 with TRBJ2-1; D possibly corresponds to TRBD2 (6 bases). The V and J ends lost 5 bases and 0 bases respectively, with 17 bases between them. Germline V gives CDR1 DFQATT, CDR2 SNEGSKA (reference sequence). This CDR3 is built from 16 residues. The CDR3 sequence: CSALRLDARSYNEQFF. The CDR3 DNA reads TGCAGTGCTCTCCGACTAGATGCTCGCTCCTACAATGAGCAGTTCTTC.

This clonotype was counted between two and nine times. The chain employs TRBV15 and TRBJ1-2; 8 nucleotides align to TRBD1. Germline V gene sequence: CDR1 LNHNV, CDR2 YYDKDF (reference sequence). V shed 2 bases and J 2 bases; nucleotides not matched to a gene: 4. This CDR3 has 15 amino acids. This chain's CDR3 is CATSRTRTGNYGYTF. In nucleotides, the CDR3 is TGTGCCACCAGCAGAACCCGGACAGGGAACTATGGCTACACCTTC. The whole variable domain, filled in from reference TRBV15 and TRBJ1-2, reads DAMVIQNPRYQVTQFGKPVTLSCSQTLNHNVMYWYQQKSSQAPKLLFHYYDKDFNNEADTPDNFQSRRPNTSFCFLDIRSPGLGDTAMYLCATSRTRTGNYGYTFGSGTRLTVV.

The genes are TRBV20-1 and TRBJ2-7; perhaps TRBD1 as D (6 bases). Germline V gene data show CDR1 as DFQATT and CDR2 as SNEGSKA (reference sequence). The CDR3 is 12 amino acids. The V end lost 1 base, the J end lost 6 bases, and 10 bases lay between the germline ends. The CDR3 protein is CSARVNRAEQYF. Here the CDR3 DNA reads TGCAGTGCTAGAGTTAACAGGGCCGAGCAGTACTTC.

V and J are TRBV3-1 and TRBJ1-1; the D is unclear. V lost 2 bases to trimming and J lost 6 bases, with 7 bases between them. The CDR3 is 12 residues long. The V gene's germline CDR1 is LGHDT and CDR2 YNNKEL (reference sequence). CDR3 loop: CASSQHRAEAFF. The CDR3 region has the DNA TGTGCCAGCAGCCAACATAGGGCTGAAGCTTTCTTT.